This entry describes one T cell receptor (beta chain). No antigen is known for it. This entry belongs to a study of T-cell reconstitution after alpha-beta-depleted transplantation in children. TCRbeta library construction was performed incorporating unique molecular identifiers. TCRdb reanalysed the PCR reads using MiXCR and keeps one entry per CDR3 protein. This sample carries around 500,000 distinct CDR3 sequences, roughly 23% of them seen once, and the ten largest clones take 13% to 15%. Study outcomes and limitations: Expanded clones from the graft, numbering several hundred, reportedly supplied alpha-beta T cells about two months after transplant. Surviving recipient T cells and thymic progenitors accounted for the high day-60 TCRbeta diversity observed in some patients.

The material sequenced was PBMCs, mostly from graft donor cells, taken 360 days after TCRalphabeta/CD19-depleted stem cell transplant. The receptor was isolated from a boy younger than two who had a stem cell transplant for acute myeloid leukemia, so the T cells may come from the graft donor.

CDR3 bases: TGTGCCAGCAGCTTGAGACTAGACCCCTATTACAATGAGCAGTTCTTC. Protein sequence: CASSLRLDPYYNEQFF. The chain employs TRBV5-8 and TRBJ2-1, with D possibly matching TRBD2 (6 bases). Germline lookup yields CDR1 SGHTS and CDR2 YDEGEE. The CDR3 length is 16 residues. V lost 1 base and J lost 4, with 15 bases in between.